The 29 T cell receptor beta chains below were found in one sample sequenced in a study of OX40 agonist ivuxolimab in advanced cancers. Libraries were prepared by immunoSEQ multiplex PCR; TCRdb keeps only in-frame clonotypes and omits some of them. The table records about 46,000 clones, roughly 90% of them present only once. The sequencing here drew on CD4+ or CD8+ T cells sorted from blood, taken in a trial of the OX40 agonist ivuxolimab. The receptors here all came from an adult with an advanced solid tumor such as melanoma, head and neck, liver or kidney cancer.

V gene TRBV4-1 combines with J gene TRBJ1-4; a weak D match, TRBD1 (6 bases). This CDR3 spans 16 amino acids. The V end lost 1 base, the J end lost 7 bases, and 16 bases lay between the germline ends. Germline CDR1 reads MGHRA; CDR2 reads YSYEKL. The CDR3 region is CASSQGGTPVSEKLFF. The CDR3 DNA reads TGCGCCAGCAGCCAAGGAGGGACACCCGTCTCTGAAAAACTGTTTTTT.

V and J are TRBV9 and TRBJ2-3; TRBD1 is a possible D gene (6 bases). CDR1 is SGDLS, CDR2 YYNGEE, per germline. The germline V and J ends were trimmed by 0 bases and 4 bases, with 15 bases remaining between them. This CDR3 spans 16 amino acids. The CDR3 is CASSVEQGYASDTQYF. For the CDR3, the DNA is TGTGCCAGCAGCGTAGAGCAGGGGTATGCCTCAGATACGCAGTATTTT. The full variable domain, its missing parts supplied by reference TRBV9 and TRBJ2-3, is DSGVTQTPKHLITATGQRVTLRCSPRSGDLSVYWYQQSLDQGLQFLIQYYNGEERAKGNILERFSAQQFPDLHSELNLSSLELGDSALYFCASSVEQGYASDTQYFGPGTRLTVL.

The gene calls are TRBV19 and TRBJ1-2; 9 positions agree with TRBD1. This CDR3 contains 13 residues. The V and J ends lost 5 bases and 8 bases, in that order; junction bases with no gene match: 6. From germline, CDR1 is LNHDA and CDR2 SQIVND (reference sequence). The CDR3 DNA reads as TGTGCCAGTAGTTGGGACAGGGTCGGCGGCTACACCTTC. It is translated as CASSWDRVGGYTF.

The chain couples TRBV7-3 to TRBJ2-7; 7 positions match TRBD1. The germline CDR1 and CDR2 sequences are SGHTA and FQGTGA. The CDR3 consists of 13 residues. J gave up 1 base and V 4 bases, and 1 base lay outside the gene matches. In DNA form, the CDR3 reads TGTGCCAGCAGCTGGGACAGTTCCTACGAGCAGTACTTC. It yields the protein CASSWDSSYEQYF.

The chain has TRBV7-2 and TRBJ2-3, with 10 bases aligning to TRBD2. CDR3 length: 16 residues. Germline CDR1 is SGHTA and CDR2 is FQGNSA. Unmatched junction bases numbered 5, after V lost 2 bases and J lost 3 bases. For the CDR3, the DNA is TGTGCCAGCAGCTTATTGGCTAGCGGGAGAACAGATACGCAGTATTTT. Protein: CASSLLASGRTDTQYF. The whole variable domain, filled in from reference TRBV7-2 and TRBJ2-3, reads GAGVSQSPSNKVTEKGKDVELRCDPISGHTALYWYRQSLGQGLEFLIYFQGNSAPDKSGLPSDRFSAERTGGSVSTLTIQRTQQEDSAVYLCASSLLASGRTDTQYFGPGTRLTVL.

This chain uses TRBV27 with TRBJ1-5; D might be TRBD1 (6 bases). From germline, CDR1 is MNHEY and CDR2 SMNVEV (reference sequence). Trimming stripped 2 bases from V and 9 bases from J, with 11 bases between. The length of the CDR3 is 13 residues. The DNA of the CDR3 is TGTGCCAGCAGTTTAATCGGGGGGCGGCCCCAGCATTTT. As protein: CASSLIGGRPQHF.

The rearrangement joins TRBV9 to TRBJ2-7; 9 positions agree with TRBD1. V lost 0 bases, J lost 6 bases, and 1 base stayed unmatched. Germline CDR1 SGDLS, CDR2 YYNGEE. The CDR3 sequence is 13 residues long. Here the CDR3 reads CASSVVDRGEQYF. The CDR3 nucleotides read TGTGCCAGCAGCGTAGTGGACAGGGGCGAGCAGTACTTC.

The chain is built from TRBV9 and TRBJ2-7, with 7 positions matching TRBD2. The CDR3 length is 15 residues. Trimming took 7 bases from V and 3 from J; bases not matched to a gene: 13. Germline V gives CDR1 SGDLS, CDR2 YYNGEE. CDR3 region: CASSPRTSRDYEQYF. The CDR3, as DNA: TGTGCCAGCTCCCCCCGGACTAGTAGGGACTACGAGCAGTACTTC.

The chain recombines TRBV11-2 with TRBJ2-7, with 12 bases fitting TRBD1. The junction had 8 bases not matched to a gene; V was cut back by 0 bases and J by 5 bases. The CDR3 totals 17 residues. CDR1 and CDR2 (germline): SGHAT, FQNNGV. The CDR3 DNA reads as TGTGCCAGCAGCTTAGATATTTGGGGACAGGGGGCCCACGAGCAGTACTTC. Residues: CASSLDIWGQGAHEQYF.

This chain uses TRBV27 with TRBJ2-7; the match to TRBD1 covers 12 bases. Unmatched junction bases numbered 4, after V lost 3 bases and J lost 4 bases. This CDR3 has 15 residues. The germline V gene encodes CDR1 MNHEY and CDR2 SMNVEV (reference sequence). CDR3 amino acids: CASSLAGQGAYEQYF. The DNA for the CDR3 is TGTGCCAGCAGTTTGGCGGGACAGGGGGCTTACGAGCAGTACTTC.

The sample holds one count of this clone. This chain connects TRBV2 to TRBJ1-3; tentative D call: TRBD1 (6 bases). The CDR3 is made up of 16 amino acids. Deletions cut 5 bases from V and 4 bases from J, with 18 bases between. Germline assignment: CDR1 SNHLY and CDR2 FYNNEI. The CDR3 protein is CASSFIETGAGNTIYF. The CDR3, as DNA: TGTGCCAGCAGTTTCATTGAGACAGGCGCCGGAAACACCATATATTTT. Looking up the rest from reference TRBV2 and TRBJ1-3 gives the full variable domain: EPEVTQTPSHQVTQMGQEVILRCVPISNHLYFYWYRQILGQKVEFLVSFYNNEISEKSEIFDDQFSVERPDGSNFTLKIRSTKLEDSAMYFCASSFIETGAGNTIYFGEGSWLTVV.

This clone was observed a few times. The V and J genes are TRBV19 and TRBJ2-7; D may be TRBD2 (5 bases). In germline, CDR1 is LNHDA, CDR2 SQIVND (reference sequence). V was clipped by 3 bases and J by 7 bases, with 16 bases between them. The CDR3 loop spans 14 amino acids. CDR3: CASSIFGGSREQYF. The CDR3 nucleotides read TGTGCCAGTAGTATCTTCGGAGGCTCCCGAGAGCAGTACTTC.

The V gene is TRBV5-6, the J gene TRBJ2-1; D not certain. CDR1 is SGHDT, CDR2 YYEEEE, per germline. Trimming stripped 5 bases from V and 7 bases from J, with 16 bases between. CDR3 length: 14 residues. The CDR3 coding sequence is TGTGCCAGCAGTGGCCCACGAGCCCCAAATGAGCAGTTCTTC. This encodes CASSGPRAPNEQFF.

V usage is TRBV27 and J usage is TRBJ2-3, with 9 positions matching TRBD1. This CDR3 comprises 15 residues. In germline, CDR1 is MNHEY, CDR2 SMNVEV (reference sequence). J gave up 6 bases and V 5 bases, and 9 bases lay outside the gene matches. The CDR3 is CASSITGGAGDTQYF. CDR3 nucleotide sequence: TGTGCCAGCAGTATTACAGGGGGCGCTGGGGATACGCAGTATTTT.

The chain has TRBV9 and TRBJ2-3; D possibly corresponds to TRBD2 (6 bases). V was clipped by 0 bases and J by 4 bases, with 9 bases between them. In germline, CDR1 is SGDLS, CDR2 YYNGEE. The CDR3 runs 14 residues. CDR3 DNA sequence: TGTGCCAGCAGCGTAGAAGGGGAGGCAGATACGCAGTATTTT. It is translated as CASSVEGEADTQYF.

V gene TRBV4-1 combines with J gene TRBJ2-3; D is possibly TRBD2 (5 bases). Looked up from germline, CDR1 is MGHRA and CDR2 is YSYEKL. V was shortened by 0 bases and J by 3 bases, with 13 bases between the two germline ends. The CDR3 contains 16 residues. Written as DNA, the CDR3 is TGCGCCAGCAGCCAAGAAGGAGGACGCCAAACAGATACGCAGTATTTT. Amino acid sequence: CASSQEGGRQTDTQYF.

In DNA, the CDR3 is TGTGCCAGCAGTGAAGGCGGGGGCCTTAGCTCCTACGAGCAGTACTTC. Its protein is CASSEGGGLSSYEQYF. This chain links TRBV6-1 with TRBJ2-7; tentative D call: TRBD2 (7 bases). Germline CDR1 is MNHNS and CDR2 is SASEGT. The CDR3 is 16 residues long. Trimming pared 1 base from V and 0 bases from J, leaving 13 bases between.

The chain joins TRBV6-5 to TRBJ1-4; TRBD1 might be the D (5 bases). Trimming stripped 5 bases from V and 8 bases from J, with 18 bases between. Germline V gene data show CDR1 as MNHEY and CDR2 as SVGAGI. There are 15 residues in the CDR3. In DNA, the CDR3 is TGTGCCAGCAGTCATGACATAGGGTGGGGCGAAAAACTGTTTTTT. This encodes CASSHDIGWGEKLFF.

V usage is TRBV7-8 and J usage is TRBJ2-7, with D maybe TRBD2 (5 bases). The V end lost 11 bases, the J end lost 0 bases, and 14 bases lay between the germline ends. The CDR3 has 13 amino acids. CDR1 is SGHVS, CDR2 FQNEAQ, per germline. The CDR3 region is CAGGTASSYEQYF. The DNA for the CDR3 is TGTGCCGGAGGCACAGCCAGCTCCTACGAGCAGTACTTC.

The chain is built from TRBV30 and TRBJ1-2, with D perhaps matching TRBD1 (5 bases). Looked up from germline, CDR1 is GTSNPN and CDR2 is SVGIG (reference sequence). This CDR3 region has 15 residues. The V end was cut by 2 bases, the J end by 6 bases, with 19 bases between. This CDR3 is CAWSPRIDGADGYTF. CDR3 nucleotides: TGTGCCTGGAGTCCGAGAATCGATGGGGCCGATGGCTACACCTTC.

The genes are TRBV19 and TRBJ1-5, with a weak D call TRBD1 (5 bases). Germline V lookup: CDR1 LNHDA, CDR2 SQIVND (reference sequence). V dropped 4 bases and J dropped 5 bases, with 12 bases sitting between them. This CDR3 region has 14 residues. The DNA for the CDR3 is TGTGCCAGTAGTAGGGCAGGGAGGCATCAGCCCCAGCATTTT. Its translation is CASSRAGRHQPQHF.

The chain links TRBV9 to TRBJ1-5; 8 nucleotides agree with TRBD1. CDR1 is SGDLS, CDR2 YYNGEE, per germline. The CDR3 consists of 14 residues. The ends lost 3 bases at V and 6 bases at J; junction bases unmatched: 5. For the CDR3, the DNA is TGTGCCAGCAGCGCCGGACAGGGTTTTCAGCCCCAGCATTTT. The encoded protein is CASSAGQGFQPQHF. Filled out from reference TRBV9 and TRBJ1-5, the complete variable domain reads DSGVTQTPKHLITATGQRVTLRCSPRSGDLSVYWYQQSLDQGLQFLIQYYNGEERAKGNILERFSAQQFPDLHSELNLSSLELGDSALYFCASSAGQGFQPQHFGDGTRLSIL.

The gene calls are TRBV9 and TRBJ2-2; a weak D match, TRBD1 (6 bases). This CDR3 region has 16 residues. The V gene lost 0 bases and the J gene lost 4 bases, with 13 bases spanning the gap. Looked up from germline, CDR1 is SGDLS and CDR2 is YYNGEE. CDR3: CASSVAKQGSTGELFF. The CDR3 coding sequence is TGTGCCAGCAGCGTAGCTAAACAGGGAAGCACCGGGGAGCTGTTTTTT.

The rearrangement uses TRBV9 and TRBJ1-5; a possible D gene is TRBD1 (5 bases). Germline lookup yields CDR1 SGDLS and CDR2 YYNGEE. V gave up 0 bases and J gave up 6 bases, with 10 bases separating them. The CDR3 sequence is 14 residues long. The CDR3 spells CASSVGGAGQPQHF. The DNA of the CDR3 is TGTGCCAGCAGCGTAGGAGGGGCCGGTCAGCCCCAGCATTTT.

This chain links TRBV28 with TRBJ2-5; 11 bases are shared with TRBD2. The CDR3 runs to 21 residues. Unmatched junction bases numbered 20, after V lost 1 base and J lost 4 bases. Per the germline V gene, CDR1 is MDHEN and CDR2 is SYDVKM. CDR3 amino acids: CASSLSRLAGHGGSISETQYF. The DNA of the CDR3 is TGTGCCAGCAGTTTATCGCGACTAGCGGGACATGGTGGATCAATATCAGAGACCCAGTACTTC.

This rearrangement joins TRBV27 to TRBJ2-7; the D gene is possibly TRBD2 (6 bases). Per germline, CDR1 MNHEY and CDR2 SMNVEV (reference sequence). The CDR3 covers 15 residues. The V gene lost 0 bases and the J gene lost 0 bases, with 9 bases spanning the gap. CDR3 amino acids: CASSLSWGGSYEQYF. The CDR3, as DNA: TGTGCCAGCAGTTTATCATGGGGAGGCTCCTACGAGCAGTACTTC.

The chain uses TRBV4-3 and TRBJ2-1; tentative D call: TRBD2 (5 bases). V gave up 1 base and J gave up 6 bases, with 16 bases separating them. CDR3 length: 16 amino acids. The germline V gene has CDR1 LGHNA and CDR2 YSLEER. CDR3 coding DNA: TGCGCCAGCAGCCAAGTCGTGTATTCAGGAGGCAATGAGCAGTTCTTC. It translates to CASSQVVYSGGNEQFF.

The sample holds one count of this clone. The rearrangement joins TRBV10-3 to TRBJ2-2; no definite D call. Germline CDR1 is ENHRY and CDR2 is SYGVKD. Trimming took 0 bases from V and 1 from J, leaving 3 bases between them. This CDR3 is built from 14 residues. The CDR3, as DNA: TGTGCCATCAGTGAGTCTGGGAACACCGGGGAGCTGTTTTTT. Translation gives CAISESGNTGELFF.

The chain recombines TRBV7-6 with TRBJ2-1; 9 bases are a match to TRBD2. With V trimmed by 1 base and J by 7 bases, 5 bases remained unmatched. The CDR3 covers 15 residues. Germline CDR1 SGHVS, CDR2 FNYEAQ. CDR3 nucleotides: TGTGCCAGCAGCTTAGTAGCGGGGGACGGAAATGAGCAGTTCTTC. Translated: CASSLVAGDGNEQFF.